Below, 10 T cell receptor beta chains from the same sample are listed, as sequenced in a study of early T cells in non-severe SARS-CoV-2 infection. TCRdb re-called the 5' RACE reads with MiXCR, one entry per CDR3 protein. The sample includes under 75,000 distinct CDR3 sequences, approximately 11% seen only once; the top ten take 9.5% to 10%. The sequenced sample was whole blood. These receptors came from an adult who was a healthcare worker with PCR-confirmed SARS-CoV-2 infection or an uninfected control (not recorded which).

The rearrangement uses TRBV6-5 and TRBJ1-5, with a tentative D call TRBD1 (5 bases). The CDR3 sequence is 13 residues long. The germline gives CDR1 MNHEY, CDR2 SVGAGI. V lost 2 bases, J lost 11 bases, and 13 bases lay in between. CDR3 sequence: CASSYVRGGAQHF. In DNA form, the CDR3 reads TGTGCCAGCAGTTACGTTAGGGGTGGGGCCCAGCATTTT.

The chain carries TRBV9 and TRBJ2-7; TRBD2 agrees at 11 bases. V gave up 1 base and J gave up 4 bases; unmatched junction bases: 1. This CDR3 contains 14 residues. Germline CDR1 is SGDLS and CDR2 is YYNGEE. The CDR3 coding sequence is TGTGCCAGCAGCGTAACTAGCGGGAGTTACGAGCAGTACTTC. This sequence encodes CASSVTSGSYEQYF.

This clonotype was observed a handful of times. The CDR3 DNA sequence: TGCGCCAGCAGCCAGTCTAGGAACACCGGGGAGCTGTTTTTT. It translates to CASSQSRNTGELFF. The J gene is TRBJ2-2, the V gene TRBV4-3; the D is unclear. The CDR3 is made up of 14 amino acids. Germline lookup yields CDR1 LGHNA and CDR2 YSLEER. V lost 3 bases, J lost 1 base, and 6 bases lay in between.

This clonotype was found many times. The rearrangement links TRBV7-3 to TRBJ2-2, with 8 bases that match TRBD2. V dropped 0 bases and J dropped 6; count of bases not matched to a gene: 6. The germline gives CDR1 SGHTA, CDR2 FQGTGA. This CDR3 comprises 16 residues. DNA of the CDR3: TGTGCCAGCAGCTTAACGACGGGAGGGCCCTCCGGGGAGCTGTTTTTT. Its translation: CASSLTTGGPSGELFF.

J is TRBJ1-6 and V is TRBV18, with D unclear. CDR3 size: 16 residues. Germline CDR1 is KGHSH and CDR2 is LQKENI. Between the trimmed V and J ends, which lost 1 base and 2 bases, there was a span of 9 bases. The CDR3 nucleotides read TGTGCCAGCTCACCACAGGAAAGCACCTATAATTCACCCCTCCACTTT. As protein: CASSPQESTYNSPLHF.

At least ten counts were recorded for this clonotype. This chain links TRBV7-9 with TRBJ2-3; D is uncertain. Per the germline V gene, CDR1 is SEHNR and CDR2 is FQNEAQ (reference sequence). The V end lost 7 bases, the J end lost 2 bases, and 7 bases lay between the germline ends. The CDR3 is 12 residues long. The CDR3, as DNA: TGTGCCAGCACCCTCAACACAGATACGCAGTATTTT. Translating it yields CASTLNTDTQYF.

The genes are TRBV20-1 and TRBJ2-3, with a possible D match to TRBD2 (6 bases). Trimming cost V 5 bases and J 2 bases, with 8 bases left between them. Germline CDR1 and CDR2: DFQATT and SNEGSKA (reference sequence). The CDR3 spans 12 residues. CDR3 amino acids: CSAWEVTDTQYF. The CDR3 DNA is TGCAGTGCTTGGGAGGTCACAGATACGCAGTATTTT.

The V and J genes are TRBV27 and TRBJ1-1; D uncertain. Trimming stripped 9 bases from V and 6 bases from J, with 8 bases between. CDR1 and CDR2 (germline): MNHEY, SMNVEV (reference sequence). This CDR3 spans 10 amino acids. The CDR3 region is CASGVPEAFF. The CDR3 DNA reads as TGTGCCAGTGGGGTACCTGAAGCTTTCTTT.

This sequence joins TRBV6-5 and TRBJ1-3, with D perhaps matching TRBD1 (5 bases). From germline, CDR1 is MNHEY and CDR2 SVGAGI. V lost 6 bases to trimming and J lost 0 bases, with 12 bases between them. This CDR3 is built from 15 residues. The CDR3 coding sequence is TGTGCCAGCAGCTCGACAGTGAGCTCTGGAAACACCATATATTTT. Translating gives CASSSTVSSGNTIYF.

The chain links TRBV28 to TRBJ1-1; D not certain. The CDR3 length is 12 residues. V was cut by 6 bases and J by 6 bases, with 11 bases left in between. Germline CDR1 and CDR2: MDHEN and SYDVKM. The CDR3 DNA reads TGTGCCAGCAGGGAAGGTTGGTCTGAAGCTTTCTTT. It translates to CASREGWSEAFF.